The 4 T cell receptor beta chains below come from one sample, sequenced in a study of blood T cell repertoires in COVID-19. The method was immunoSEQ multiplex PCR; TCRdb's version includes in-frame clones alone and lacks a portion of them. The sample holds some 120,000 clones, 70% to 80% seen once. Sequenced sample: peripheral blood. All receptors come from a human donor in a cohort sampled during active COVID-19.

This chain joins TRBV6-2 or TRBV6-3 and TRBJ1-5; TRBD1 might be the D (6 bases). V lost 4 bases, J lost 4 bases, and 23 bases lay in between. This CDR3 spans 18 amino acids. Germline V gives CDR1 MNHEY, CDR2 SVGEGT. CDR3 region: CASSLGGQGVRRNQPQHF. CDR3 nucleotide sequence: TGTGCCAGCAGTTTGGGGGGGCAGGGTGTACGTCGAAATCAGCCCCAGCATTTT.

This clone was seen many times. The rearrangement uses TRBV28 and TRBJ1-2; D unclear. Trimming took off 5 bases at V and 4 bases at J, with 11 bases between the two ends. CDR1 and CDR2 (germline): MDHEN, SYDVKM. The CDR3 totals 13 residues. The CDR3 here is CASSREIPYGYTF. CDR3 nucleotide sequence: TGTGCCAGCAGTCGCGAAATCCCCTATGGCTACACCTTC.

This clone is a singleton in its sample. The V call is TRBV28, the J call TRBJ1-5; 10 bases line up with TRBD1. The length of the CDR3 is 15 residues. Germline CDR1 and CDR2: MDHEN and SYDVKM. V gave up 5 bases and J gave up 4 bases; unmatched junction bases: 5. The DNA of the CDR3 is TGTGCCAGCAGTCGACAGGGGGCTGGAAATCAGCCCCAGCATTTT. Amino acids: CASSRQGAGNQPQHF.

This clone was found once. V usage is TRBV7-6 and J usage is TRBJ2-2; 9 nucleotides match TRBD1. V lost 1 base and J lost 5; bases outside the gene matches: 5. The CDR3 has 16 amino acids. Germline CDR1 and CDR2: SGHVS and FNYEAQ. CDR3 residues: CASSLDRGRGTGELFF. The CDR3 coding sequence is TGTGCCAGCAGCTTAGACAGGGGGCGAGGAACCGGGGAGCTGTTTTTT. The full variable domain, in which reference TRBV7-6 and TRBJ2-2 provide the parts outside the CDR3, is GAGVSQSPRYKVTKRGQDVALRCDPISGHVSLYWYRQALGQGPEFLTYFNYEAQQDKSGLPNDRFSAERPEGSISTLTIQRTEQRDSAMYRCASSLDRGRGTGELFFGEGSRLTVL.